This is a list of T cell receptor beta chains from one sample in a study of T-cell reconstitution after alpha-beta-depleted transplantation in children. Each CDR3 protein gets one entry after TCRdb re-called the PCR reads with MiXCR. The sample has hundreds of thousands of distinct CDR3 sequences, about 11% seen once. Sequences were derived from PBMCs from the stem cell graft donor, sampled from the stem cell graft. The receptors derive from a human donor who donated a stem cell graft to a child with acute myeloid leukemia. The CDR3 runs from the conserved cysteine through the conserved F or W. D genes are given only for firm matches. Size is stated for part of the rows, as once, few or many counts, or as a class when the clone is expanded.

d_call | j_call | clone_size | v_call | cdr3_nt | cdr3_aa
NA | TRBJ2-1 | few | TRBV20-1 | TGCAGTGCTAGAGATCGTCTAAGAAGGGGTGAGCAGTTCTTC | CSARDRLRRGEQFF
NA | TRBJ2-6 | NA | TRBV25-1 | TGTGCCAGCAGTGTACACTTTCGTGGTTCCTCTGGGGCCAACGTCCTGACTTTC | CASSVHFRGSSGANVLTF
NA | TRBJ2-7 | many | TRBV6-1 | TGTGCCAGCAGTGGGGCCAAACTAGGGCAATTAGAGCAGTACTTC | CASSGAKLGQLEQYF
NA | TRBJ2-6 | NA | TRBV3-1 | TGTGCCAGCAGCCCTCTGAGAACCGGGGCCAACGTCCTGACTTTC | CASSPLRTGANVLTF
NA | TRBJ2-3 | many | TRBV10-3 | TGTGCCATCAGTGGCTCTTCACAGGGACCAGGAGATACGCAGTATTTT | CAISGSSQGPGDTQYF
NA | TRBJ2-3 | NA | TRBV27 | TGTGCCAGCAGTTTATTCGGGTCTCACACAGATACGCAGTATTTT | CASSLFGSHTDTQYF
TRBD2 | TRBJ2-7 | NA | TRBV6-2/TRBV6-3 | TGTGCCAGCAGACTCCTCCTAGCGGGAGCGGGAGAGCAGTACTTC | CASRLLLAGAGEQYF
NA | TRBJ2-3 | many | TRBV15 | TGTGCCACCAGCAGAGATCCCAGGGAGTCAGATACGCAGTATTTT | CATSRDPRESDTQYF
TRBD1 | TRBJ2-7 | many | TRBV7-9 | TGTGCCAGCAGCTATTACAGGGGAAGAAGCTCCTACGAGCAGTACTTC | CASSYYRGRSSYEQYF
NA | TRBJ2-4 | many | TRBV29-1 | TGCAGCGTTGAAGATGTGAAATCCAAAAACATTCAGTACTTC | CSVEDVKSKNIQYF
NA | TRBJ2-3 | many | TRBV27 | TGTGCCAGCAGATACGACCGCGACACAGATACGCAGTATTTT | CASRYDRDTDTQYF
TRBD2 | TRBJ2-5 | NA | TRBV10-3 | TGTGCCATCAGTGGGGGAGGGAAAGAGACCCAGTACTTC | CAISGGGKETQYF
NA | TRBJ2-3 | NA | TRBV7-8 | TGTGCCAGCAGCTTAGCGAACCCCGGGCTAGTCACGCAGTATTTT | CASSLANPGLVTQYF
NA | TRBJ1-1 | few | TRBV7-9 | TGTGCCAGCAGCTTATCAGGTCCTCTTGCCCCTGAAGCTTTCTTT | CASSLSGPLAPEAFF
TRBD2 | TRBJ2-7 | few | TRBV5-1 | TGCGCCAGCAGCTGGGGACTAGCGGGAGAGCCCTCGAATCACGAGCAGTACTTC | CASSWGLAGEPSNHEQYF
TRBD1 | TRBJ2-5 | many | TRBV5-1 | TGCGCCAGCAGTAGGACAGGGGTCCAAGAGACCCAGTACTTC | CASSRTGVQETQYF
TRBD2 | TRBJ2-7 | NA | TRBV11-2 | TGTGCCAGCAGCCCCATGACTAGCGGGAGGCCGAGCTCCTACGAGCAGTACTTC | CASSPMTSGRPSSYEQYF
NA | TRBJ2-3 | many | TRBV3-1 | TGTGCCAGCAGCCAAGATCTGGGCAGCACCCATCCACCAGATACGCAGTATTTT | CASSQDLGSTHPPDTQYF
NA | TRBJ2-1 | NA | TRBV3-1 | TGTGCCAGCAGCCCGGACTTTAGCAATGAGCAGTTCTTC | CASSPDFSNEQFF
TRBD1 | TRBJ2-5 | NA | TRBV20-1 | TGCAGTGCCATTGAGACAGGGAGCGTGACCCAGTACTTC | CSAIETGSVTQYF
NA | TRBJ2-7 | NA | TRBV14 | TGTGCCAGCAGCCAATCCCTGAGTCACGAGCAGTACTTC | CASSQSLSHEQYF
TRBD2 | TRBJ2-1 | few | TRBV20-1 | TGCAGTGCTAGAGATTGGCGGGAGCTTACCTCTACTGAGCAGTTCTTC | CSARDWRELTSTEQFF
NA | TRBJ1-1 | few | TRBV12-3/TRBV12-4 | TGTGCCTCCCGGATCGGCCCCTACACTGAAGCTTTCTTT | CASRIGPYTEAFF
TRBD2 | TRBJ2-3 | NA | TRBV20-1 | TGCAGTGCCCCCCGGACTAGCCCGCCCAGGGCGCAGTATTTT | CSAPRTSPPRAQYF
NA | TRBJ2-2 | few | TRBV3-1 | TGTGCCAGCAGCCAAGCCTTTATCACCGGGGAGCTGTTTTTT | CASSQAFITGELFF
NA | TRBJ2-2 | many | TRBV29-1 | TGCAGCGTTGCAAGGCAGGGATACACCGGGGAGCTGTTTTTT | CSVARQGYTGELFF
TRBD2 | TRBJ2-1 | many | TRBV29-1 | TGCAGCGTTGATAAGCGGGAGGACTACAATGAGCAGTTCTTC | CSVDKREDYNEQFF
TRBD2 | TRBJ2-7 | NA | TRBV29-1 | TGCAGCGTTGAAGGAGAAGCGGGGGGCTCCTACGAGCAGTACTTC | CSVEGEAGGSYEQYF
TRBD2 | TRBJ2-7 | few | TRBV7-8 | TGTGCCAGCTCCAATAACCCAGCTAGCGGGACCTACGAGCAGTACTTC | CASSNNPASGTYEQYF
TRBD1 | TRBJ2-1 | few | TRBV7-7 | TGTGCTAGCAGCACGGGACAGGACCCCAATGAGCAGTTCTTC | CASSTGQDPNEQFF
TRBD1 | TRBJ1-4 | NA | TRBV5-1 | TGCGCCAGCAGCGTAACAGGGGGCTTCGGTGAAAAACTGTTTTTT | CASSVTGGFGEKLFF
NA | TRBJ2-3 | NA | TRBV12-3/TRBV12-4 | TGTGCCAGCGCCGGGCCACGAGTCACAGATACGCAGTATTTT | CASAGPRVTDTQYF
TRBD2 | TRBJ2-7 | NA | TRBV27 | TGTGCCAGCAGCCCTGGGGTGGCGGGAGTCGGTGAGCAGTACTTC | CASSPGVAGVGEQYF
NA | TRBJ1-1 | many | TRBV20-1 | TGCAGTGCTAGACAGGGGAACACTGAAGCTTTCTTT | CSARQGNTEAFF
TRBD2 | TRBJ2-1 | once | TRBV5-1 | TGCTCCAGCAGCCCGTCGGGACTAGCGGGAGGCCTGGGATGGAATGAGCAGTTCTTC | CSSSPSGLAGGLGWNEQFF
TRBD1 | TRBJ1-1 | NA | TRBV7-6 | TGTGCCAGCAGCTTAGCCGGGACAGGTGATGAAGCTTTCTTT | CASSLAGTGDEAFF